The 20 T cell receptor beta chains below all came from one sample that was sequenced in a study of glioma-infiltrating T cells. Amplification of TCR alpha and beta CDR3 regions from RNA used iRepertoire nested multiplex PCR. One entry per CDR3 protein, called by TCRdb with MiXCR from the multiplex PCR reads. Here the sample spans 150,000 or so distinct CDR3 sequences, about 39% being singletons. Sequenced input: glioma tissue, nonneoplastic brain tissue, or PBMCs (not recorded which). The receptors stem from a human donor with low-grade glioma or glioblastoma, undergoing nonglioma brain surgery, or in good health (not recorded which).

This clonotype has a count of ten or more. The genes are TRBV7-2 and TRBJ2-3, with 7 positions matching TRBD2. Looked up from germline, CDR1 is SGHTA and CDR2 is FQGNSA. V lost 2 bases to trimming and J lost 12 bases; unmatched junction nucleotides: 5. The CDR3 sequence is 12 residues long. The CDR3 bases are TGTGCCAGCAGCTTAACGCGGGAGAGACAGTATTTT. This translates into CASSLTRERQYF.

To note about this clonotype: One end of the junction does not line up with germline, which may come from a read error. The chain employs TRBV4-1 and TRBJ2-7, with 7 bases identical to TRBD2. Germline-derived CDR1 and CDR2 are MGHRA and YSYEKL. This CDR3 has 14 residues. The CDR3 protein is CASSVGGEGYEQYF. CDR3 DNA sequence: TGTGCCAGCAGCGTTGGAGGGGAGGGCTACGAGCAGTACTTC.

The V and J genes are TRBV6-1 and TRBJ1-6; no firm D call. The CDR3 loop spans 16 amino acids. The germline V gene has CDR1 MNHNS and CDR2 SASEGT. V lost 8 bases and J 9 bases, leaving 23 bases between the germline ends. CDR3: CASFPKFSSMSSPLHF. The DNA for the CDR3 is TGTGCCAGCTTCCCCAAGTTCTCTTCTATGAGTTCACCCCTCCACTTT.

This clonotype was observed many times. The rearrangement uses TRBV20-1 and TRBJ2-5; 13 nucleotides line up with TRBD2. The junction had 11 bases not matched to a gene; V was cut back by 3 bases and J by 7 bases. The CDR3 extends over 16 amino acids. CDR1 DFQATT and CDR2 SNEGSKA come from the germline V gene (reference sequence). The DNA of the CDR3 is TGCAGTGCTAGTGGACTAGCGGGGGCCGTCGGAAGGACCCAGTACTTC. Its protein product is CSASGLAGAVGRTQYF.

This clonotype is medium-sized in the sample. The chain has TRBV6-1 and TRBJ1-1; possibly TRBD1 for D (5 bases). CDR1 and CDR2 (germline): MNHNS, SASEGT. Trimming removed 6 bases from V and 5 bases from J, with 13 bases in between. The CDR3 length is 13 residues. CDR3: CASRYDRQTEAFF. CDR3 bases: TGTGCCAGCAGGTACGACAGACAAACTGAAGCTTTCTTT.

The chain is built from TRBV19 and TRBJ2-3, with no clear D. Trimming stripped 2 bases from V and 0 bases from J, with 9 bases between. CDR3 length equals 15 residues. Germline V CDR1 and CDR2: LNHDA, SQIVND (reference sequence). CDR3 DNA sequence: TGTGCCAGTAGTATAAAGGCCATGAGCACAGATACGCAGTATTTT. Translated: CASSIKAMSTDTQYF.

J is TRBJ1-1 and V is TRBV30, with unresolved D. From germline, CDR1 is GTSNPN and CDR2 SVGIG (reference sequence). There are 13 residues in the CDR3. V dropped 1 base and J dropped 1 base, with 7 bases sitting between them. The CDR3 coding sequence is TGTGCCTGGAGTGAATGGGGGAACACTGAAGCTTTCTTT. Its protein product is CAWSEWGNTEAFF.

This clonotype has a handful of counts. The chain uses TRBV11-2 and TRBJ2-5; D is ambiguous. V gave up 1 base and J gave up 0 bases, with 3 bases separating them. Germline V CDR1 and CDR2: SGHAT, FQNNGV. The CDR3 is made up of 13 amino acids. CDR3 nucleotides: TGTGCCAGCAGCTTAGTGCACCAAGAGACCCAGTACTTC. As protein: CASSLVHQETQYF.

V gene TRBV20-1 combines with J gene TRBJ2-5, with TRBD2 matching 10 bases. Germline CDR1 DFQATT, CDR2 SNEGSKA (reference sequence). The ends lost 6 bases at V and 0 bases at J; junction bases unmatched: 10. The CDR3 length is 16 residues. The CDR3 protein is CSAHRLAGPYQETQYF. As DNA, the CDR3 is TGCAGTGCCCATCGACTAGCGGGCCCGTACCAAGAGACCCAGTACTTC.

The CDR3 sequence: CASSPNNQPQHF. The CDR3 DNA reads TGTGCCAGTAGTCCCAACAATCAGCCCCAGCATTTT. This chain connects TRBV19 to TRBJ1-5, with D unresolved. The CDR3 length is 12 residues. V dropped 5 bases and J dropped 3 bases, with 5 bases sitting between them. Germline V gene lookup returns CDR1 LNHDA and CDR2 SQIVND (reference sequence).

The chain employs TRBV7-2 and TRBJ2-5, with unresolved D. The tail of the sequence fits TRBJ2-7 better, so the J call may be wrong. Looked up from germline, CDR1 is SGHTA and CDR2 is FQGNSA. The CDR3 is made up of 14 amino acids. CDR3 sequence reads: CASSLSHPGYEQYF. CDR3 DNA: TGTGCCAGCAGCTTATCCCACCCCGGATACGAGCAGTACTTC.

V gene TRBV6-4 combines with J gene TRBJ2-7; D possibly uses TRBD1 or TRBD2 (5 bases each). With the DNA end fitting TRBJ2-5 better, the J assignment may be wrong. Per germline, CDR1 MRHNA and CDR2 SNTAGT. This CDR3 is 15 amino acids long. The CDR3 reads CAIIGGRKYQETQYF. CDR3 bases: TGTGCCATCATTGGGGGAAGGAAGTACCAAGAGACCCAGTACTTC.

In nucleotides, the CDR3 is TGTGCCAGCAGTAAATCTCGACAGGAGTACTATGGCTACACCTTC. It encodes CASSKSRQEYYGYTF. The chain carries TRBV6-1 and TRBJ1-2; the D gene is possibly TRBD1 (6 bases). Per germline, CDR1 MNHNS and CDR2 SASEGT. The V end was cut by 5 bases, the J end by 3 bases, with 16 bases between. CDR3 length equals 15 residues.

This clonotype was seen at least ten times. The rearrangement links TRBV6-1 to TRBJ1-1; the D gene is possibly TRBD1 (6 bases). The CDR3 contains 14 residues. CDR1 and CDR2 from the germline V gene are MNHNS and SASEGT. The germline V and J ends were trimmed by 6 bases and 1 base, with 12 bases remaining between them. The CDR3 DNA is TGTGCCAGCAGATTGGGACAAACGAACACTGAAGCTTTCTTT. Protein: CASRLGQTNTEAFF.

The chain employs TRBV2 and TRBJ2-3; 7 nucleotides align to TRBD2. V lost 6 bases to trimming and J lost 6 bases; unmatched junction nucleotides: 12. Germline V lookup: CDR1 SNHLY, CDR2 FYNNEI. The CDR3 spans 15 residues. CDR3 DNA: TGTGCCAGCAGACGCCGGGACTACAGTGGGGATACGCAGTATTTT. Protein product: CASRRRDYSGDTQYF.

This clonotype was seen more than once but under ten times. This chain uses TRBV6-1 with TRBJ1-2; no firm D call. From germline, CDR1 is MNHNS and CDR2 SASEGT. The length of the CDR3 is 12 residues. Trimming took off 7 bases at V and 4 bases at J, with 10 bases between the two ends. Here the CDR3 DNA reads TGTGCCAGCAAAAGGCAGTCCTATGGCTACACCTTC. Protein: CASKRQSYGYTF.

The chain recombines TRBV18 with TRBJ2-7, with 9 bases identical to TRBD1. Germline CDR1 reads KGHSH; CDR2 reads LQKENI. This CDR3 is built from 15 residues. The V segment lost 4 bases and the J segment 2 bases; nucleotides outside the gene matches: 6. The DNA for the CDR3 is TGTGCCAGCTCACTGGGACAGGGCGAACCCTACGAGCAGTACTTC. This translates into CASSLGQGEPYEQYF.

The V gene is TRBV6-1, the J gene TRBJ1-1; tentatively, D is TRBD1 (5 bases). The CDR3 consists of 16 residues. V lost 5 bases, J lost 0 bases, and 16 bases lay in between. Germline V gene data show CDR1 as MNHNS and CDR2 as SASEGT. CDR3 sequence (DNA): TGTGCCAGCAGTCCCCAGTGGGGCGGTATGAACACTGAAGCTTTCTTT. This gives the protein CASSPQWGGMNTEAFF.

V and J are TRBV4-3 and TRBJ2-3; D is ambiguous. The CDR3 sequence is 14 residues long. The V end was cut by 0 bases, the J end by 2 bases, with 6 bases between. Germline V lookup: CDR1 LGHNA, CDR2 YSLEER. CDR3 sequence (DNA): TGCGCCAGCAGCCAAGACAGGAACACAGATACGCAGTATTTT. The encoded protein is CASSQDRNTDTQYF.

This clonotype was recorded many times. The chain is built from TRBV6-5 and TRBJ2-1; unclear D gene. The germline V gene has CDR1 MNHEY and CDR2 SVGAGI. Trimming shortened V by 6 bases and J by 6 bases, and 6 bases separated the two germline ends. The CDR3 is 11 residues long. CDR3 DNA sequence: TGTGCCAGCAGCTACGGCAATGAGCAGTTCTTC. Protein: CASSYGNEQFF.